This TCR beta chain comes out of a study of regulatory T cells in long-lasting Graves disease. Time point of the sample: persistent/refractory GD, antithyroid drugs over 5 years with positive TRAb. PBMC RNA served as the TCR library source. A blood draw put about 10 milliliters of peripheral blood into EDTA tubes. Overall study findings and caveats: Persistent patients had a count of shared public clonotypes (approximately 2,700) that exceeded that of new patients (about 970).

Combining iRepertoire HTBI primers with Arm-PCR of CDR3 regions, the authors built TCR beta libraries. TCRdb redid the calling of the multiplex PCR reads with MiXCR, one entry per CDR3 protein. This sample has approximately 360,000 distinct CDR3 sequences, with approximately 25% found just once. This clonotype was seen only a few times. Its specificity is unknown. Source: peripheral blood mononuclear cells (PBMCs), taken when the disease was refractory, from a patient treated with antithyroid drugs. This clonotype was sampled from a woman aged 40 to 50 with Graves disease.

CDR3: CSARSTGELFF. CDR3 sequence (DNA): TGCAGTGCTCGGAGTACCGGGGAGCTGTTTTTT. V is TRBV20-1 and J is TRBJ2-2; D not certain. Germline V gene data show CDR1 as DFQATT and CDR2 as SNEGSKA (reference sequence). This CDR3 has 11 residues. V was shortened by 5 bases and J by 5 bases, with 6 bases between the two germline ends.